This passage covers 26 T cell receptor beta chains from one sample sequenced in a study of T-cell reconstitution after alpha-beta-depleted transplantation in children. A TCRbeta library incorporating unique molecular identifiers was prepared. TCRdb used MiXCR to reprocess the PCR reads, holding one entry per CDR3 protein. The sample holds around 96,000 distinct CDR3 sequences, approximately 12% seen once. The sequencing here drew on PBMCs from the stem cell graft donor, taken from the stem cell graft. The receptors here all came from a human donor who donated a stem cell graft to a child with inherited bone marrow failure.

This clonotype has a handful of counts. The CDR3 sequence: CASSQAVTTGKNEKLFF. The CDR3 DNA sequence: TGCGCCAGCAGCCAAGCCGTCACGACAGGAAAGAATGAAAAACTGTTTTTT. This rearrangement joins TRBV4-1 to TRBJ1-4, with D possibly matching TRBD1 (6 bases). Per germline, CDR1 MGHRA and CDR2 YSYEKL. The V and J ends lost 1 base and 5 bases respectively, with 17 bases between them. The CDR3 contains 17 residues.

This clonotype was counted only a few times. The CDR3 DNA sequence: TGTGCCAGCAGTTACTCGAAATTCTCAGATACGCAGTATTTT. Residues: CASSYSKFSDTQYF. This chain links TRBV6-2 or TRBV6-3 with TRBJ2-3; D remains ambiguous. The CDR3 has 14 residues. Germline V CDR1 and CDR2: MNHEY, SVGEGT. Trimming removed 0 bases from V and 4 bases from J, with 8 bases in between.

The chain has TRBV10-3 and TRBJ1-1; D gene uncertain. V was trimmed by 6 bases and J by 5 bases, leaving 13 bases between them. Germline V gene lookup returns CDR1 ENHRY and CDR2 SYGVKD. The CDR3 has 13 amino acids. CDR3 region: CAISDPPRTEAFF. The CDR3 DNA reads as TGTGCCATCAGCGACCCCCCACGTACTGAAGCTTTCTTT.

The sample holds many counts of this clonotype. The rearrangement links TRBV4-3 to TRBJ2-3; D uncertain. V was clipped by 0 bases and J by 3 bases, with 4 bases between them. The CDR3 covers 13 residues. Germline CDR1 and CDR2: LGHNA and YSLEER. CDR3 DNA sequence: TGCGCCAGCAGCCAAGACCTTACAGATACGCAGTATTTT. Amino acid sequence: CASSQDLTDTQYF.

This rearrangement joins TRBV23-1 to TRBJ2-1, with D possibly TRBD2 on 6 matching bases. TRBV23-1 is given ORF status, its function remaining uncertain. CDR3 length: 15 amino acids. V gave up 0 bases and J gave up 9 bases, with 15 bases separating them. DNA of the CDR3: TGCGCCAGCAGTCAATCGAGGTTGCGGGGAGGTGAGCAGTTCTTC. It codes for CASSQSRLRGGEQFF.

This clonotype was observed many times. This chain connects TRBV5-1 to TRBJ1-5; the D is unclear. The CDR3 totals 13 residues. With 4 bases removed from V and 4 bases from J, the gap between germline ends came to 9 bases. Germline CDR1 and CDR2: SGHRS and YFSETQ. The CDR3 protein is CASSVDDNQPQHF. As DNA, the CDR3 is TGCGCCAGCAGCGTGGATGATAATCAGCCCCAGCATTTT.

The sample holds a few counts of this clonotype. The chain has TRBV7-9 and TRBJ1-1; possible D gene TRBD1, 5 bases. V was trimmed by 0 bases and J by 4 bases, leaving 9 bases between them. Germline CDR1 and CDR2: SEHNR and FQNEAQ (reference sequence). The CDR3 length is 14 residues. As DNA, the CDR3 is TGTGCCAGCAGCTTAGCAGGGGCGGGCACTGAAGCTTTCTTT. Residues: CASSLAGAGTEAFF.

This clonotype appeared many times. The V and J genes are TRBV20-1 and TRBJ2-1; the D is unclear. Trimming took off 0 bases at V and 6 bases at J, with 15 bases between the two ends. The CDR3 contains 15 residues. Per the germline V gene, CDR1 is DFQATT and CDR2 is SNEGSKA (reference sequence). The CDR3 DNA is TGCAGTGCTAGAGATTCATCTCAAAAGGGCAATGAGCAGTTCTTC. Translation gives CSARDSSQKGNEQFF.

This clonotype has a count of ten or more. CDR3 nucleotides: TGCAGTGCTAGAGGAGAGAGTCGTCTTAACTATGGCTACACCTTC. It is translated as CSARGESRLNYGYTF. The chain couples TRBV20-1 to TRBJ1-2; D is unclear. CDR1 and CDR2 (germline): DFQATT, SNEGSKA (reference sequence). V dropped 1 base and J dropped 1 base, with 13 bases sitting between them. The CDR3 extends over 15 amino acids.

The CDR3 loop reads CASSRGPPCEQYF. CDR3 coding DNA: TGTGCCAGCAGCCGCGGGCCCCCCTGCGAGCAGTACTTC. J is TRBJ2-7 and V is TRBV4-2; tentatively, D is TRBD2 (5 bases). Germline CDR1 reads LGHNA; CDR2 reads YNFKEQ. The germline V and J ends were trimmed by 4 bases and 6 bases, with 13 bases remaining between them. The CDR3 runs 13 residues.

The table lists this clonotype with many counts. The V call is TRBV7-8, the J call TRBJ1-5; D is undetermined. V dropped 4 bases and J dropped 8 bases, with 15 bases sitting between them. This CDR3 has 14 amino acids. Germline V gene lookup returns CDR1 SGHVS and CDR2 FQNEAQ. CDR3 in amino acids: CASSSDPWGEPQHF. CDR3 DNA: TGTGCCAGCAGCTCGGACCCATGGGGTGAGCCCCAGCATTTT. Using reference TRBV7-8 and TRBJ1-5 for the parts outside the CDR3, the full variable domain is GAGVSQSPRYKVAKRGQDVALRCDPISGHVSLFWYQQALGQGPEFLTYFQNEAQLDKSGLPSDRFFAERPEGSVSTLKIQRTQQEDSAVYLCASSSDPWGEPQHFGDGTRLSIL.

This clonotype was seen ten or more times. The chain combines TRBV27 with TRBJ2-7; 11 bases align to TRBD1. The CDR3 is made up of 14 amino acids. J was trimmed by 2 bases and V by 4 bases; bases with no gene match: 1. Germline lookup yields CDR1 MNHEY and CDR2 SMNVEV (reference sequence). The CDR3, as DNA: TGTGCCAGCAGTTGGACAGGGGGCGCCTACGAGCAGTACTTC. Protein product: CASSWTGGAYEQYF.

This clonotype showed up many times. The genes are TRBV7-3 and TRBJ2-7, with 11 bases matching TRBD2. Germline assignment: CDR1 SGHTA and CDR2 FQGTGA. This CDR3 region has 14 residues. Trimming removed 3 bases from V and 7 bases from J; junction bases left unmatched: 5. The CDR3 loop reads CASSFTSGSGEQYF. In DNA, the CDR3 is TGTGCCAGCAGCTTTACTAGCGGGAGTGGGGAGCAGTACTTC.

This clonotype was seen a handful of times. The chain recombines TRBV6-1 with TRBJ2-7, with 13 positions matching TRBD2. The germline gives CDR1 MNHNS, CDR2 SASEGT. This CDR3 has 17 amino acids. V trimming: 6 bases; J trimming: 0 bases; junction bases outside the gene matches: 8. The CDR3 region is CASRAGLAGRISYEQYF. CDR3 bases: TGTGCCAGCAGAGCGGGACTAGCGGGAAGAATCTCCTACGAGCAGTACTTC.

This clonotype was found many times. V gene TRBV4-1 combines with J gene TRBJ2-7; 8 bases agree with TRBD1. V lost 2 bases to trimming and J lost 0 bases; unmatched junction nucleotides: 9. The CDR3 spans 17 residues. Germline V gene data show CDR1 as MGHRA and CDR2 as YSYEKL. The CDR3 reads CASSQTPTGGSSYEQYF. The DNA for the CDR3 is TGCGCCAGCAGCCAAACTCCAACAGGGGGAAGCTCCTACGAGCAGTACTTC.

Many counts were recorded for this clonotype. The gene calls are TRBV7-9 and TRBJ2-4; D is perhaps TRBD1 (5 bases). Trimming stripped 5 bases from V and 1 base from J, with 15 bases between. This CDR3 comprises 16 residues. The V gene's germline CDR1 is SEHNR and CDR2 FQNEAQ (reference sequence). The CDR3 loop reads CASSPPMAGAKNIQYF. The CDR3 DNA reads TGTGCCAGCAGCCCCCCCATGGCAGGGGCCAAAAACATTCAGTACTTC. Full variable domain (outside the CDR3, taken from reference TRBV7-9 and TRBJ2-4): DTGVSQNPRHKITKRGQNVTFRCDPISEHNRLYWYRQTLGQGPEFLTYFQNEAQLEKSRLLSDRFSAERPKGSFSTLEIQRTEQGDSAMYLCASSPPMAGAKNIQYFGAGTRLSVL.

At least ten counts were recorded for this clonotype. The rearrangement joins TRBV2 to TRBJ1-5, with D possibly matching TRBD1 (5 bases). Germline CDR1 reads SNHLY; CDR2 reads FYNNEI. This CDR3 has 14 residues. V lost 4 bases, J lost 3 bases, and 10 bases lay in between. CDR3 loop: CASSVGAVNQPQHF. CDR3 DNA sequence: TGTGCCAGCAGTGTCGGGGCCGTCAATCAGCCCCAGCATTTT.

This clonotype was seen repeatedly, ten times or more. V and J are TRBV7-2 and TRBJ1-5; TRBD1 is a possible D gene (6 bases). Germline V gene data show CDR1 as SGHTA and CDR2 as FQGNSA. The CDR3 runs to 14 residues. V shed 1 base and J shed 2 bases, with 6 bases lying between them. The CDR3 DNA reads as TGTGCCAGCAGCTTAGACAGGGGCAATCAGCCCCAGCATTTT. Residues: CASSLDRGNQPQHF.

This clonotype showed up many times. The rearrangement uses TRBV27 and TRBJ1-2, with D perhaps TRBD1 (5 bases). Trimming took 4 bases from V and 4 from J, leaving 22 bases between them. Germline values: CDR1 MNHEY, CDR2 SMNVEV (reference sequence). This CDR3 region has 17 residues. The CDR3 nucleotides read TGTGCCAGCAGTTCCTATATTCCGGGACCGCGGCTCTATGGCTACACCTTC. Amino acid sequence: CASSSYIPGPRLYGYTF.

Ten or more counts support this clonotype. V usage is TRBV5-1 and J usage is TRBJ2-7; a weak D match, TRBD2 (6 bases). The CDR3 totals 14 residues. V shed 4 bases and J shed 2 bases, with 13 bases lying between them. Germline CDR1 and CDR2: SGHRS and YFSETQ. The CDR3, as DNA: TGCGCCAGCAGCCGGGACTCTCAAACCTACGAGCAGTACTTC. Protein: CASSRDSQTYEQYF.

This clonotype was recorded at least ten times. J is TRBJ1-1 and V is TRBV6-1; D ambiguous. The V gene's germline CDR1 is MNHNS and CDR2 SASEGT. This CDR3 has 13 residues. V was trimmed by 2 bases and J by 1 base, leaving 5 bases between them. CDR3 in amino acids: CASSEQPNTEAFF. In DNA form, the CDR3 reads TGTGCCAGCAGTGAACAGCCGAACACTGAAGCTTTCTTT.

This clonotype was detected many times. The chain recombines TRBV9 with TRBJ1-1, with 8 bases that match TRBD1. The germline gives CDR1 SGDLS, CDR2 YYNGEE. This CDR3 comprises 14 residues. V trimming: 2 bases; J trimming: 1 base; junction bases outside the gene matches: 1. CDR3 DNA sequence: TGTGCCAGCAGCGTCGGGACAGGGAACACTGAAGCTTTCTTT. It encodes CASSVGTGNTEAFF. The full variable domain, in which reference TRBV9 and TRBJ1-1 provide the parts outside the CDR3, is DSGVTQTPKHLITATGQRVTLRCSPRSGDLSVYWYQQSLDQGLQFLIQYYNGEERAKGNILERFSAQQFPDLHSELNLSSLELGDSALYFCASSVGTGNTEAFFGQGTRLTVV.

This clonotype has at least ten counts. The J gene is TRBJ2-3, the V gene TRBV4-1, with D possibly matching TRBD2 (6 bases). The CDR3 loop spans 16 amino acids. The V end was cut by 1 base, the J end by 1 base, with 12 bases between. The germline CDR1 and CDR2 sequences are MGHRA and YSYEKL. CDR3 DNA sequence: TGCGCCAGCAGCCAAGGTTTCGGGGGAGGCACAGATACGCAGTATTTT. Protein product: CASSQGFGGGTDTQYF.

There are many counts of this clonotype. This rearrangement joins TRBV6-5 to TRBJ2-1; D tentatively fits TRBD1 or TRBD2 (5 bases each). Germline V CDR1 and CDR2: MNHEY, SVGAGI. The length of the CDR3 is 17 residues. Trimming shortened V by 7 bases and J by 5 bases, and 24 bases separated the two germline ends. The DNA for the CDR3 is TGTGCCAGCAACTTTTCCCCCGGGGCTATTCCCAACAATGAGCAGTTCTTC. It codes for CASNFSPGAIPNNEQFF.

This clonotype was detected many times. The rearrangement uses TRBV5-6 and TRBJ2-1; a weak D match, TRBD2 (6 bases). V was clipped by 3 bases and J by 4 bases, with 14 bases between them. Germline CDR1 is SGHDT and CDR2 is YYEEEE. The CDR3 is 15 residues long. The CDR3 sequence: CASSWDGGVYNEQFF. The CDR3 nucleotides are TGTGCCAGCAGCTGGGACGGCGGGGTATACAATGAGCAGTTCTTC.

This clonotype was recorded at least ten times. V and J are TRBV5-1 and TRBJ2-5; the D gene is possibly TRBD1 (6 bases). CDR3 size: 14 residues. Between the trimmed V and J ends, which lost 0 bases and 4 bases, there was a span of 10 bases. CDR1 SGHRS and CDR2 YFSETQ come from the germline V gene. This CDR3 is CASSLDRDGETQYF. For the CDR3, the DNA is TGCGCCAGCAGCTTGGACAGGGACGGAGAGACCCAGTACTTC.